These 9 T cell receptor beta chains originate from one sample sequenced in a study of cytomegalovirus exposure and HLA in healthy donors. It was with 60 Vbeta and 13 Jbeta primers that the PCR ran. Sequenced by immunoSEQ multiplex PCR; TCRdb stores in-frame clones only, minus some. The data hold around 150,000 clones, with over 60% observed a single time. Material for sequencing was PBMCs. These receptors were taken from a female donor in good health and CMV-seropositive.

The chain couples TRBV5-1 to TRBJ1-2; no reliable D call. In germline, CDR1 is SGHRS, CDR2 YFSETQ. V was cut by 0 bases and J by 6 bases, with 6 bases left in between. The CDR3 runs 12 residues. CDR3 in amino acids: CASSLEAHGYTF. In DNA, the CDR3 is TGCGCCAGCAGCTTGGAAGCCCATGGCTACACCTTC.

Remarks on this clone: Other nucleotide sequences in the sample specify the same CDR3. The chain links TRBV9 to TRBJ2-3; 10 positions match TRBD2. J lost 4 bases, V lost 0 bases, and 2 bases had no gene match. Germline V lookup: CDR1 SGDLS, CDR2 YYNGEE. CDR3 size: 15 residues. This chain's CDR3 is CASSVAGTSADTQYF. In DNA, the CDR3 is TGTGCCAGCAGCGTAGCCGGGACTAGCGCAGATACGCAGTATTTT.

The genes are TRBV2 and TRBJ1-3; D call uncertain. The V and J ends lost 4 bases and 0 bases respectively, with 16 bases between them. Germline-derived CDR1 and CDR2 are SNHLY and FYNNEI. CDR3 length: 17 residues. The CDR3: CASSGTTADFSGNTIYF. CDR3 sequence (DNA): TGTGCCAGCAGTGGGACCACAGCGGACTTCTCTGGAAACACCATATATTTT.

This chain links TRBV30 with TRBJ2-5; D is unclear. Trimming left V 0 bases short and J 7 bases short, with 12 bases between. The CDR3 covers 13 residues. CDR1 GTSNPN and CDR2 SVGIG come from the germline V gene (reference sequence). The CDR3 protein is CAWSVEAKATQYF. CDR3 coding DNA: TGTGCCTGGAGTGTAGAGGCCAAGGCGACCCAGTACTTC.

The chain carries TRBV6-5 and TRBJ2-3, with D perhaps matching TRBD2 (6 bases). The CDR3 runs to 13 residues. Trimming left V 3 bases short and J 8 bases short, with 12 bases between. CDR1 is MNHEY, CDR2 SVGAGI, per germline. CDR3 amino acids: CASSYGEAATQYF. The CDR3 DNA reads TGTGCCAGCAGTTATGGGGAGGCGGCTACGCAGTATTTT.

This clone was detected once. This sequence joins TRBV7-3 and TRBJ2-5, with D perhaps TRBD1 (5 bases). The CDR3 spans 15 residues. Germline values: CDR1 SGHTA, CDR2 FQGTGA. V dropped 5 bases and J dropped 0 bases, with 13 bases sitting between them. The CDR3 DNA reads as TGTGCCAGCAGCCCCGGCCCAGGGCACCAAGAGACCCAGTACTTC. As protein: CASSPGPGHQETQYF.

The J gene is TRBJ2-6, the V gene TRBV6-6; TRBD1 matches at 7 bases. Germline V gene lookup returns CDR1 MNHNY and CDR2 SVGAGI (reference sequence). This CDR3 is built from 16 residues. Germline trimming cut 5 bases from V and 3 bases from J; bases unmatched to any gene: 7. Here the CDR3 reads CASSIRTGNGANVLTF. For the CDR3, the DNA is TGTGCCAGCAGTATCCGGACAGGCAATGGGGCCAACGTCCTGACTTTC.

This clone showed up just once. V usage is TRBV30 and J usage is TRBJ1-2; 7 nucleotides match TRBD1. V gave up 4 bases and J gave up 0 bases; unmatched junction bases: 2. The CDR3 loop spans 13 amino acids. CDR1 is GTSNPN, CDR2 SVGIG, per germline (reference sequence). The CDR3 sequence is CAWKQGANYGYTF. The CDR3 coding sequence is TGTGCCTGGAAGCAGGGGGCTAACTATGGCTACACCTTC.

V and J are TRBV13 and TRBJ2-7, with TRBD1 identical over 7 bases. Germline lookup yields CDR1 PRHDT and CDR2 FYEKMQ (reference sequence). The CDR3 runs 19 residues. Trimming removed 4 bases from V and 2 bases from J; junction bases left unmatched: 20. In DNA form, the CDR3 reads TGTGCCAGCAGCTCTACCGACCCGGCTAGACAGGGACCAGCCTACGAGCAGTACTTC. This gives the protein CASSSTDPARQGPAYEQYF.